One sample yielded the 30 T cell receptor beta chains listed below, sequenced in a study of cytomegalovirus exposure and HLA in healthy donors. A multiplex PCR was run with 60 Vbeta primers and 13 Jbeta primers. Clones were read by immunoSEQ multiplex PCR, and TCRdb kept only the in-frame ones, dropping some. The table lists 110,000 or so clones, more than 60% of them singletons. The specimen sequenced was PBMCs. The receptor source for this set is a man aged 30 to 39 in good health and CMV-seronegative.

This chain uses TRBV2 with TRBJ2-7, with a possible D match to TRBD2 (6 bases). V lost 4 bases to trimming and J lost 9 bases, with 22 bases between them. The germline V gene encodes CDR1 SNHLY and CDR2 FYNNEI. The CDR3 spans 15 residues. CDR3 nucleotides: TGTGCCAGCAGTGCATCCGCGGGAACTGCCGGTTGGCAGTACTTC. Translation gives CASSASAGTAGWQYF.

The chain uses TRBV5-4 and TRBJ1-3, with 7 bases aligning to TRBD1. Germline CDR1 and CDR2: SGHNT and YYREEE (reference sequence). This CDR3 contains 14 residues. V shed 2 bases and J 3 bases; nucleotides not matched to a gene: 2. DNA for the CDR3: TGTGCCAGCAGCTTCCGGGACAGTGGAAACACCATATATTTT. Amino acid sequence: CASSFRDSGNTIYF.

Remarks on this clone: Other DNA sequences in this specimen translate into the identical CDR3. The chain carries TRBV7-9 and TRBJ2-5, with 8 bases matching TRBD2. This CDR3 is 16 amino acids long. In germline, CDR1 is SEHNR, CDR2 FQNEAQ (reference sequence). V gave up 1 base and J gave up 2 bases; unmatched junction bases: 6. The CDR3 is CASSLGAGVGQETQYF. CDR3 coding DNA: TGTGCCAGCAGCTTAGGAGCGGGGGTGGGGCAAGAGACCCAGTACTTC.

In this sample, this clone turned up a few times. The chain is built from TRBV30 and TRBJ1-5; 7 nucleotides agree with TRBD1. This CDR3 comprises 13 residues. After removal of 1 base from V and 7 bases from J, the junction contained 4 bases not matched to a gene. Germline V gene sequence: CDR1 GTSNPN, CDR2 SVGIG (reference sequence). This CDR3 reads CAWSAGGQQPQHF. The CDR3 nucleotides read TGTGCCTGGAGTGCAGGGGGACAACAGCCCCAGCATTTT. Variable domain in full (rest from reference TRBV30 and TRBJ1-5): SQTIHQWPATLVQPVGSPLSLECTVEGTSNPNLYWYRQAAGRGLQLLFYSVGIGQISSEVPQNLSASRPQDRQFILSSKKLLLSDSGFYLCAWSAGGQQPQHFGDGTRLSIL.

This clone was seen just once. The chain recombines TRBV5-1 with TRBJ2-2; D remains unclear. Per germline, CDR1 SGHRS and CDR2 YFSETQ. The CDR3 is 14 residues long. V was trimmed by 0 bases and J by 10 bases, leaving 13 bases between them. CDR3 sequence reads: CASSLGAGLEELFF. The CDR3 nucleotides read TGCGCCAGCAGCTTGGGGGCCGGCCTCGAGGAGCTGTTTTTT.

V and J are TRBV7-8 and TRBJ1-2; 11 bases are shared with TRBD1. Germline CDR1 SGHVS, CDR2 FQNEAQ. CDR3 length: 18 residues. With 4 bases clipped from V and 1 base from J, the junction kept 11 bases outside the gene matches. This chain's CDR3 is CASSYPDRGLTHNYGYTF. CDR3 in DNA: TGTGCCAGCAGCTACCCGGACAGGGGGCTTACCCATAACTATGGCTACACCTTC.

The chain carries TRBV29-1 and TRBJ2-1; a weak D match, TRBD1 (6 bases). CDR3 size: 13 residues. V lost 4 bases to trimming and J lost 5 bases, with 12 bases between them. From germline, CDR1 is SQVTM and CDR2 ANQGSEA. The CDR3 bases are TGCAGCGTTGGGGTAGGGGGAGACAATGAGCAGTTCTTC. This sequence encodes CSVGVGGDNEQFF.

This chain uses TRBV30 with TRBJ2-1; D uncertain. V was shortened by 0 bases and J by 7 bases, with 7 bases between the two germline ends. Germline CDR1 GTSNPN, CDR2 SVGIG (reference sequence). CDR3 length: 12 amino acids. The CDR3 protein is CAWSVRRNEQFF. The CDR3 DNA reads TGTGCCTGGAGTGTAAGGCGGAATGAGCAGTTCTTC. The variable domain in full, completed from reference TRBV30 and TRBJ2-1, reads SQTIHQWPATLVQPVGSPLSLECTVEGTSNPNLYWYRQAAGRGLQLLFYSVGIGQISSEVPQNLSASRPQDRQFILSSKKLLLSDSGFYLCAWSVRRNEQFFGPGTRLTVL.

J is TRBJ1-4 and V is TRBV7-6; 7 bases match TRBD1. V was clipped by 3 bases and J by 0 bases; unmatched bases: 4. CDR1 SGHVS and CDR2 FNYEAQ come from the germline V gene. The CDR3 contains 16 residues. In nucleotides, the CDR3 is TGTGCCAGCAGCTTGTTCACAGGGGCAACTAATGAAAAACTGTTTTTT. Translation gives CASSLFTGATNEKLFF.

The rearrangement joins TRBV9 to TRBJ2-5, with D possibly being TRBD2 (5 bases). Germline CDR1 is SGDLS and CDR2 is YYNGEE. The V gene lost 1 base and the J gene lost 2 bases, with 12 bases spanning the gap. The CDR3 sequence is 15 residues long. CDR3 bases: TGTGCCAGCAGCGTAAATGCGGGCAGGCAAGAGACCCAGTACTTC. Protein: CASSVNAGRQETQYF.

This clone was seen a single time. This chain links TRBV7-2 with TRBJ1-1; TRBD1 is a possible D gene (6 bases). The CDR3 totals 15 residues. CDR1 and CDR2 from the germline V gene are SGHTA and FQGNSA. The germline V and J ends were trimmed by 1 base and 0 bases, with 9 bases remaining between them. The chain's CDR3 is CASSLGTAMNTEAFF. The DNA for the CDR3 is TGTGCCAGCAGCTTAGGGACAGCCATGAACACTGAAGCTTTCTTT.

The chain is built from TRBV11-3 and TRBJ2-5; D might be TRBD1 (5 bases). Deletions cut 3 bases from V and 2 bases from J, with 7 bases between. The CDR3 is made up of 13 amino acids. Looked up from germline, CDR1 is SGHNT and CDR2 is YENEEA. The CDR3 reads CASSLGQQETQYF. The CDR3 region has the DNA TGTGCCAGCAGCTTGGGGCAGCAAGAGACCCAGTACTTC. Drawing the rest from reference TRBV11-3 and TRBJ2-5, the complete variable domain is EAGVVQSPRYKIIEKKQPVAFWCNPISGHNTLYWYLQNLGQGPELLIRYENEEAVDDSQLPKDRFSAERLKGVDSTLKIQPAELGDSAVYLCASSLGQQETQYFGPGTRLLVL.

This chain uses TRBV19 with TRBJ2-1, with D perhaps TRBD1 (6 bases). The CDR3 extends over 13 amino acids. CDR1 and CDR2 (germline): LNHDA, SQIVND (reference sequence). Trimming removed 4 bases at V and 5 bases at J, with 9 bases between. The CDR3 DNA follows: TGTGCCAGTAGTAGAGGGGGAAACAATGAGCAGTTCTTC. Its protein is CASSRGGNNEQFF.

The chain is built from TRBV5-1 and TRBJ2-7; 9 positions agree with TRBD1. The CDR3 length is 14 residues. Germline V gene lookup returns CDR1 SGHRS and CDR2 YFSETQ. V lost 7 bases to trimming and J lost 6 bases; unmatched junction nucleotides: 11. CDR3 sequence reads: CASGPEQGAGEQYF. CDR3 DNA: TGCGCCAGCGGACCTGAACAGGGGGCCGGCGAGCAGTACTTC.

The chain joins TRBV7-2 to TRBJ2-4; perhaps TRBD2 as D (6 bases). V lost 0 bases, J lost 0 bases, and 12 bases lay in between. Germline V gene data show CDR1 as SGHTA and CDR2 as FQGNSA. This CDR3 has 17 residues. CDR3: CASSLAGGSGAKNIQYF. DNA of the CDR3: TGTGCCAGCAGCTTAGCAGGAGGGTCGGGAGCCAAAAACATTCAGTACTTC.

The chain carries TRBV6-8 and TRBJ1-5; TRBD1 matches 8 bases. Germline V gene lookup returns CDR1 MNHGY and CDR2 SAAAGT. This CDR3 has 13 amino acids. V shed 6 bases and J 6 bases; nucleotides not matched to a gene: 4. CDR3 sequence: CASRDRAGQPQHF. CDR3 bases: TGTGCCAGCAGGGACAGGGCTGGTCAGCCCCAGCATTTT.

This clone is a singleton in its sample. The chain is built from TRBV5-6 and TRBJ1-5; D not certain. The CDR3 has 13 amino acids. V lost 3 bases and J lost 3, with 7 bases in between. The germline V gene has CDR1 SGHDT and CDR2 YYEEEE. The CDR3 sequence: CASSYWSNQPQHF. In nucleotides, the CDR3 is TGTGCCAGCAGCTACTGGTCCAATCAGCCCCAGCATTTT.

The chain uses TRBV2 and TRBJ1-5, with a possible D match to TRBD1 (6 bases). Germline V gives CDR1 SNHLY, CDR2 FYNNEI. Trimming took 7 bases from V and 4 from J, leaving 17 bases between them. The CDR3 loop spans 15 amino acids. CDR3 region: CASTPGFQGNQPQHF. The DNA for the CDR3 is TGTGCCAGCACCCCGGGGTTTCAGGGGAATCAGCCCCAGCATTTT.

The chain couples TRBV5-1 to TRBJ1-2, with D possibly matching TRBD1 (6 bases). Trimming pared 3 bases from V and 4 bases from J, leaving 19 bases between. Per germline, CDR1 SGHRS and CDR2 YFSETQ. This CDR3 comprises 16 residues. This CDR3 reads CASSSELTGLSYGYTF. CDR3 nucleotides: TGCGCCAGCAGCTCAGAATTGACAGGATTGAGCTATGGCTACACCTTC.

The genes are TRBV19 and TRBJ2-2; 7 bases are shared with TRBD1. From germline, CDR1 is LNHDA and CDR2 SQIVND (reference sequence). J was trimmed by 0 bases and V by 4 bases; bases with no gene match: 8. The CDR3 sequence is 17 residues long. CDR3 in amino acids: CASSTKTGTANTGELFF. CDR3 bases: TGTGCCAGTAGTACCAAGACCGGGACAGCGAACACCGGGGAGCTGTTTTTT.

This chain uses TRBV11-2 with TRBJ2-7; 7 positions agree with TRBD1. Germline V lookup: CDR1 SGHAT, CDR2 FQNNGV. The CDR3 covers 16 residues. V lost 0 bases and J lost 6; bases outside the gene matches: 11. Here the CDR3 reads CASSLDWGQPLGEQYF. The CDR3 DNA reads TGTGCCAGCAGCTTAGATTGGGGACAGCCTCTTGGCGAGCAGTACTTC.

This clone was seen a few times. The V gene is TRBV19, the J gene TRBJ2-7; D gene unclear. The CDR3 runs 11 residues. Looked up from germline, CDR1 is LNHDA and CDR2 is SQIVND (reference sequence). The V end was cut by 7 bases, the J end by 3 bases, with 7 bases between. The chain's CDR3 is CASTRGYEQYF. CDR3 DNA: TGTGCCAGTACTAGAGGCTACGAGCAGTACTTC.

The J gene is TRBJ2-3, the V gene TRBV25-1; D not certain. CDR1 is MGHDK and CDR2 is SYGVNS in the germline V gene. Trimming took off 1 base at V and 0 bases at J, with 11 bases between the two ends. The CDR3 length is 16 residues. The CDR3 sequence is CASSESTTLSTDTQYF. In DNA form, the CDR3 reads TGTGCCAGCAGTGAATCAACGACTCTTAGCACAGATACGCAGTATTTT.

J is TRBJ2-2 and V is TRBV2; TRBD2 matches at 8 bases. Trimming took 4 bases from V and 4 from J; bases not matched to a gene: 5. Germline CDR1 SNHLY, CDR2 FYNNEI. The CDR3 spans 15 residues. The CDR3 sequence is CASSGQLAATGELFF. The CDR3 DNA reads TGTGCCAGCAGTGGACAACTAGCGGCCACCGGGGAGCTGTTTTTT. Variable domain in full (rest from reference TRBV2 and TRBJ2-2): EPEVTQTPSHQVTQMGQEVILRCVPISNHLYFYWYRQILGQKVEFLVSFYNNEISEKSEIFDDQFSVERPDGSNFTLKIRSTKLEDSAMYFCASSGQLAATGELFFGEGSRLTVL.

The chain employs TRBV15 and TRBJ2-1, with D possibly TRBD2 on 6 matching bases. V was pared by 0 bases and J by 6 bases, with 12 bases between. This CDR3 comprises 15 residues. Germline V gene lookup returns CDR1 LNHNV and CDR2 YYDKDF (reference sequence). The CDR3 nucleotides are TGTGCCACCAGCAGAGATCCGGGAGCGGGCAATGAGCAGTTCTTC. Translation gives CATSRDPGAGNEQFF.

The chain uses TRBV30 and TRBJ1-1; TRBD1 agrees at 8 bases. CDR1 and CDR2 (germline): GTSNPN, SVGIG (reference sequence). CDR3 length: 13 residues. V was pared by 2 bases and J by 8 bases, with 7 bases of the junction left unmatched. CDR3 residues: CAWSTNRQGEAFF. CDR3 DNA: TGTGCCTGGAGTACAAACCGACAGGGGGAAGCTTTCTTT.

The chain employs TRBV4-1 and TRBJ1-5, with D tentatively TRBD1 (5 bases). The germline V and J ends were trimmed by 3 bases and 2 bases, with 14 bases remaining between them. The CDR3 length is 16 residues. CDR1 MGHRA and CDR2 YSYEKL come from the germline V gene. In DNA form, the CDR3 reads TGCGCCAGCAGCCATACCCCGGGGGGGGGCAATCAGCCCCAGCATTTT. Translation: CASSHTPGGGNQPQHF.

V usage is TRBV5-1 and J usage is TRBJ1-2, with D maybe TRBD1 (6 bases). The germline CDR1 and CDR2 sequences are SGHRS and YFSETQ. This CDR3 has 16 residues. The ends were cut back, 0 bases at V and 7 bases at J, with 19 bases in the middle. DNA for the CDR3: TGCGCCAGCAGCTTGGAGAGGGACACCGCGGTCGGTGGCTACACCTTC. This sequence encodes CASSLERDTAVGGYTF.

DNA for the CDR3: TGCGCCAGCAGCCAAGATAGGAGCGGGGGCAGCACAGATACGCAGTATTTT. Translated: CASSQDRSGGSTDTQYF. The chain is built from TRBV4-1 and TRBJ2-3; 8 nucleotides match TRBD2. The V segment lost 0 bases and the J segment 0 bases; nucleotides outside the gene matches: 5. CDR3 size: 17 residues. Per the germline V gene, CDR1 is MGHRA and CDR2 is YSYEKL.

This CDR3 reads CASSRATGLAGDTGELFF. The CDR3 coding sequence is TGTGCCAGCAGCAGGGCAACGGGACTAGCGGGGGACACCGGGGAGCTGTTTTTT. The chain combines TRBV7-8 with TRBJ2-2; 14 nucleotides agree with TRBD2. Per the germline V gene, CDR1 is SGHVS and CDR2 is FQNEAQ. Losses at the gene ends were 5 bases for V and 3 bases for J; bases not matched to a gene: 8. The CDR3 is 18 residues long.